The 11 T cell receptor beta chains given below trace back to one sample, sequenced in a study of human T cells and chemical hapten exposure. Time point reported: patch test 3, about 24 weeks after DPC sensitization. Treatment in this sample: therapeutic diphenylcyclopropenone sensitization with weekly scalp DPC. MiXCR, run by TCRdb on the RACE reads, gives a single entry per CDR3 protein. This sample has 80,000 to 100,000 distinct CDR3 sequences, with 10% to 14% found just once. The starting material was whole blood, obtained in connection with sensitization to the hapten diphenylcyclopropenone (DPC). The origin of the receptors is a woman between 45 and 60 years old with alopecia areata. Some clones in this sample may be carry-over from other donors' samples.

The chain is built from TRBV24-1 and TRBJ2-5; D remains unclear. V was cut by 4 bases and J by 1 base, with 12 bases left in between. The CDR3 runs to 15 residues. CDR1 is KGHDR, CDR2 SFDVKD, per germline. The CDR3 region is CATSDPESPQETQYF. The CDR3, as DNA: TGTGCCACCAGTGACCCAGAGTCGCCCCAAGAGACCCAGTACTTC.

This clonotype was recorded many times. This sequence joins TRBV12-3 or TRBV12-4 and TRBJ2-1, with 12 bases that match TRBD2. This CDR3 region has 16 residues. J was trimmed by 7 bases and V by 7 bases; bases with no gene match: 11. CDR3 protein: CASNLRGLAGGNEQFF. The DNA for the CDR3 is TGTGCCAGCAACCTGAGAGGGCTAGCGGGGGGGAATGAGCAGTTCTTC.

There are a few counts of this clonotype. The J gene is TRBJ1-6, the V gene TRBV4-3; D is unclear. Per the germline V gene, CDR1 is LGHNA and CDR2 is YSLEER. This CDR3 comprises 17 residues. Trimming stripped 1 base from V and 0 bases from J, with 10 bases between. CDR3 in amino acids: CASSQGSASSYNSPLHF. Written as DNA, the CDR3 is TGCGCCAGCAGCCAAGGGTCTGCGAGCTCCTATAATTCACCCCTCCACTTT.

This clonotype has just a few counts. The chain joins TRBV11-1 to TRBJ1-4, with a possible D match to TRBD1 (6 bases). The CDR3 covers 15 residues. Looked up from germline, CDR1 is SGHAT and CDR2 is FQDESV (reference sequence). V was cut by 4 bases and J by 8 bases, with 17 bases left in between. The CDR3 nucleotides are TGTGCCAGCAGCTCCAGGGGTCTGGAGGGCGAAAAACTGTTTTTT. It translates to CASSSRGLEGEKLFF.

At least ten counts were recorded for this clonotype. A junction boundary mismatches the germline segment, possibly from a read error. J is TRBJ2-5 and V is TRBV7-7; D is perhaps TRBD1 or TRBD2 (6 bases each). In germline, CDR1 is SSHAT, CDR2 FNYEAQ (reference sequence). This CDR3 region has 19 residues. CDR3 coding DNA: TGTGCTAGCAGCTTGGGGGTATTATCGGGAGAACAGGGTAAAGAGACCCAGTACTTC. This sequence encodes CASSLGVLSGEQGKETQYF.

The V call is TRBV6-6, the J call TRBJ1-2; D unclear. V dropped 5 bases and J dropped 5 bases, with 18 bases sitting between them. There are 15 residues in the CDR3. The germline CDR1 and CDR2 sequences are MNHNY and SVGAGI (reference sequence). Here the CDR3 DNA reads TGTGCCAGCAGTCCCCTCCCACCCGGCGGGTATGGCTACACCTTC. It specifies CASSPLPPGGYGYTF.

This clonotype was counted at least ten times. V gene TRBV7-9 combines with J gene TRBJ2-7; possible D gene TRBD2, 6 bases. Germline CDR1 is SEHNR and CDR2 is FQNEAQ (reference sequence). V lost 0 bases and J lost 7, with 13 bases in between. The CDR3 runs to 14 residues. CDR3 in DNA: TGTGCCAGCAGCTTAGCCACTAGCCACGGGGAGCAGTACTTC. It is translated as CASSLATSHGEQYF.

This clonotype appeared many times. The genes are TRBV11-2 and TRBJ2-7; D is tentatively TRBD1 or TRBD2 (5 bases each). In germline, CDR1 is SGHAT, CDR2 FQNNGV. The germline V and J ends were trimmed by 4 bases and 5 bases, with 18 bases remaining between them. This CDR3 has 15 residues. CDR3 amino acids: CASSSLRDQRDEQYF. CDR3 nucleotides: TGTGCCAGCAGCTCCCTCCGGGACCAACGGGACGAGCAGTACTTC.

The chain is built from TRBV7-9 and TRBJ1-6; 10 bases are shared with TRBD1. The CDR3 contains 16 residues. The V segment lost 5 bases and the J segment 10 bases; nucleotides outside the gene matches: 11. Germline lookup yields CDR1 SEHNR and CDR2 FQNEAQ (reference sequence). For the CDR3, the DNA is TGTGCCAGCAGCCCTCCTGACAGGGGGCAAGACTCACCCCTCCACTTT. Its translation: CASSPPDRGQDSPLHF.

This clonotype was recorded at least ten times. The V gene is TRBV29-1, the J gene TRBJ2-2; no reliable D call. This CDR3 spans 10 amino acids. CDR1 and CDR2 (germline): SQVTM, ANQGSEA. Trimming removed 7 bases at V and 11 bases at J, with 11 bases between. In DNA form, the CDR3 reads TGCAGCGCTTCGGATAGTGAGCTGTTTTTT. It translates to CSASDSELFF.

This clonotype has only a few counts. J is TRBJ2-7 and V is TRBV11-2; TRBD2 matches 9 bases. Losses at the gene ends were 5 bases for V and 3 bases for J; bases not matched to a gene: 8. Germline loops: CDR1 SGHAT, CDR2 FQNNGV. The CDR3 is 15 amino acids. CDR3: CASSRRLAVGYEQYF. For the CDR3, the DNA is TGTGCCAGCAGCCGTCGACTAGCGGTAGGCTACGAGCAGTACTTC. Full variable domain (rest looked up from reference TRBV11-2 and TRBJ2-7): EAGVAQSPRYKIIEKRQSVAFWCNPISGHATLYWYQQILGQGPKLLIQFQNNGVVDDSQLPKDRFSAERLKGVDSTLKIQPAKLEDSAVYLCASSRRLAVGYEQYFGPGTRLTVT.